Listed below are T cell receptor beta chains from one sample, sequenced in a study of blood T cell repertoires in COVID-19. The protocol was immunoSEQ multiplex PCR, while the TCRdb copy is restricted to in-frame clones and leaves out a portion. This table holds fewer than 300,000 clones, around 90% found once. The sequenced sample was peripheral blood. These receptors were obtained from a man aged 55-75 years who had recovered from COVID-19. Both conserved end residues are part of each CDR3. The D gene is left open where the match is weak. The size field is filled for only some rows; it gives once, few, many or a size class.

v_gene: TRBV10-1
j_gene: TRBJ2-7
abundance: .
d_gene: TRBD1
CDR3aa: CASSGGPGTGGAEQYF
CDR3nt: TGCGCCAGCAGTGGGGGCCCCGGGACAGGGGGCGCCGAGCAGTACTTC

v_gene: TRBV7-2
j_gene: TRBJ1-2
abundance: .
d_gene: TRBD1
CDR3aa: CASSSFGGQGKDGYTF
CDR3nt: TGTGCCAGCAGCAGCTTTGGAGGACAGGGGAAGGATGGCTACACCTTC

v_gene: TRBV9
j_gene: TRBJ2-7
abundance: .
d_gene: .
CDR3aa: CASSPGDRYEQYF
CDR3nt: TGTGCCAGCAGCCCAGGTGACCGTTACGAGCAGTACTTC

v_gene: TRBV5-6
j_gene: TRBJ1-5
abundance: .
d_gene: .
CDR3aa: CASSLGPWTVQPQHF
CDR3nt: TGTGCCAGCAGCTTAGGCCCCTGGACAGTTCAGCCCCAGCATTTT

v_gene: TRBV6-4
j_gene: TRBJ1-5
abundance: .
d_gene: .
CDR3aa: CASSVSPDQPQHF
CDR3nt: TGTGCCAGCAGTGTCTCGCCGGATCAGCCCCAGCATTTT

v_gene: TRBV29-1
j_gene: TRBJ1-1
abundance: few
d_gene: .
CDR3aa: CSVGAGGITEAFF
CDR3nt: TGCAGCGTAGGGGCTGGGGGGATCACTGAAGCTTTCTTT

v_gene: TRBV10-3
j_gene: TRBJ1-1
abundance: .
d_gene: .
CDR3aa: CAISESTRPATVEAFF
CDR3nt: TGTGCCATCAGTGAGTCGACTCGGCCGGCGACGGTTGAAGCTTTCTTT

v_gene: TRBV7-6
j_gene: TRBJ1-3
abundance: few
d_gene: .
CDR3aa: CASSSGGVSSGNTIYF
CDR3nt: TGTGCCAGCAGCTCCGGCGGGGTTAGCTCTGGAAACACCATATATTTT

v_gene: TRBV19
j_gene: TRBJ1-1
abundance: .
d_gene: .
CDR3aa: CASNKDSSTEAFF
CDR3nt: TGTGCCAGTAACAAAGACAGTTCAACTGAAGCTTTCTTT

v_gene: TRBV7-3
j_gene: TRBJ2-3
abundance: .
d_gene: TRBD1
CDR3aa: CASSLRPPDRGDTQYF
CDR3nt: TGTGCCAGCAGCTTAAGACCCCCTGACAGGGGTGATACGCAGTATTTT

v_gene: TRBV11-2
j_gene: TRBJ2-7
abundance: .
d_gene: TRBD2
CDR3aa: CASSFPGLAYEQYF
CDR3nt: TGTGCCAGCAGCTTTCCGGGACTAGCCTACGAGCAGTACTTC

v_gene: TRBV7-3
j_gene: TRBJ2-3
abundance: .
d_gene: TRBD2
CDR3aa: CASSSLAGGTDTQYF
CDR3nt: TGTGCCAGCAGCTCCCTAGCGGGGGGCACAGATACGCAGTATTTT

v_gene: TRBV20-1
j_gene: TRBJ1-2
abundance: .
d_gene: TRBD1
CDR3aa: CSARTGGGYTF
CDR3nt: TGCAGTGCTAGGACAGGGGGCGGCTACACCTTC

v_gene: TRBV9
j_gene: TRBJ1-3
abundance: once
d_gene: .
CDR3aa: CASSAGSGSGNTIYF
CDR3nt: TGTGCCAGCAGCGCGGGGTCTGGATCTGGAAACACCATATATTTT

v_gene: TRBV5-6
j_gene: TRBJ2-2
abundance: few
d_gene: .
CDR3aa: CASSTYRAGNTGELFF
CDR3nt: TGTGCCAGCAGCACCTACAGGGCTGGGAACACCGGGGAGCTGTTTTTT

v_gene: TRBV27
j_gene: TRBJ1-6
abundance: once
d_gene: .
CDR3aa: CASSFSFGEAGNSPLHF
CDR3nt: TGTGCCAGCAGTTTCTCTTTTGGGGAGGCGGGTAATTCACCCCTCCACTTT

v_gene: TRBV5-1
j_gene: TRBJ1-5
abundance: .
d_gene: .
CDR3aa: CASSSRQPQHF
CDR3nt: TGCGCCAGCAGCTCCCGTCAGCCCCAGCATTTT

v_gene: TRBV6-1
j_gene: TRBJ1-2
abundance: .
d_gene: .
CDR3aa: CASSESVSNYGYTF
CDR3nt: TGTGCCAGCAGTGAGTCGGTCTCAAACTATGGCTACACCTTC

v_gene: TRBV7-9
j_gene: TRBJ1-2
abundance: .
d_gene: TRBD1
CDR3aa: CASSLKTGPGFRKTF
CDR3nt: TGTGCCAGCAGCTTAAAGACAGGGCCGGGATTTAGGAAAACCTTC

v_gene: TRBV19
j_gene: TRBJ1-1
abundance: .
d_gene: .
CDR3aa: CASSIDLLSNTEAFF
CDR3nt: TGTGCCAGTAGTATAGATCTTTTGTCCAACACTGAAGCTTTCTTT

v_gene: TRBV10-3
j_gene: TRBJ1-2
abundance: .
d_gene: .
CDR3aa: CAISDPGVNTFLSYGYTF
CDR3nt: TGTGCCATCAGTGATCCGGGGGTCAACACTTTCCTATCCTATGGCTACACCTTC

v_gene: TRBV14
j_gene: TRBJ2-5
abundance: .
d_gene: TRBD1
CDR3aa: CASSRDRAETQYF
CDR3nt: TGTGCCAGCAGCCGCGACAGGGCGGAGACCCAGTACTTC

v_gene: TRBV3-1/TRBV3-2
j_gene: TRBJ2-2
abundance: .
d_gene: TRBD2
CDR3aa: CASSPLAQNTGELFF
CDR3nt: TGTGCCAGCAGCCCACTAGCGCAGAACACCGGGGAGCTGTTTTTT

v_gene: TRBV4-2
j_gene: TRBJ1-2
abundance: .
d_gene: .
CDR3aa: CASSQGGGIYGYTF
CDR3nt: TGTGCCAGCAGCCAAGGTGGGGGGATCTATGGCTACACCTTC

v_gene: TRBV12-3/TRBV12-4
j_gene: TRBJ1-1
abundance: .
d_gene: TRBD1
CDR3aa: CASNTQGAGEAFF
CDR3nt: TGTGCCAGCAATACTCAGGGGGCCGGAGAAGCTTTCTTT

v_gene: TRBV2
j_gene: TRBJ2-1
abundance: .
d_gene: TRBD2
CDR3aa: CASGTSSNNEQFF
CDR3nt: TGTGCCAGCGGGACTAGCAGCAACAATGAGCAGTTCTTC

v_gene: TRBV6-5
j_gene: TRBJ2-7
abundance: once
d_gene: TRBD1
CDR3aa: CASSPRTGGFYEQYF
CDR3nt: TGTGCCAGCAGTCCTCGGACAGGGGGTTTCTACGAGCAGTACTTC

v_gene: TRBV5-1
j_gene: TRBJ2-4
abundance: .
d_gene: TRBD1
CDR3aa: CASSSDRVDKNIQYF
CDR3nt: TGCGCCAGCAGCTCGGACAGGGTTGACAAAAACATTCAGTACTTC

v_gene: TRBV27
j_gene: TRBJ1-1
abundance: .
d_gene: .
CDR3aa: CASSLSRGMNTEAFF
CDR3nt: TGTGCCAGCAGTTTATCGCGGGGGATGAACACTGAAGCTTTCTTT

v_gene: TRBV14
j_gene: TRBJ1-1
abundance: .
d_gene: .
CDR3aa: CASSQVRGGTEAFF
CDR3nt: TGTGCCAGCAGCCAAGTGAGAGGAGGTACTGAAGCTTTCTTT

v_gene: TRBV11-2
j_gene: TRBJ2-4
abundance: .
d_gene: .
CDR3aa: CASSGTLAKNIQYF
CDR3nt: TGTGCCAGCAGCGGTACTCTAGCCAAAAACATTCAGTACTTC

v_gene: TRBV3-1/TRBV3-2
j_gene: TRBJ2-7
abundance: .
d_gene: TRBD2
CDR3aa: CASSQGLAGVYEQYF
CDR3nt: TGTGCCAGCAGCCAAGGACTAGCGGGTGTATACGAGCAGTACTTC

v_gene: TRBV19
j_gene: TRBJ1-5
abundance: .
d_gene: .
CDR3aa: CASSIGWATNQPQHF
CDR3nt: TGTGCCAGTAGTATCGGTTGGGCCACCAATCAGCCCCAGCATTTT

v_gene: TRBV4-2
j_gene: TRBJ2-1
abundance: .
d_gene: TRBD1
CDR3aa: CASSQGTENNEQFF
CDR3nt: TGTGCCAGCAGCCAGGGGACAGAAAACAATGAGCAGTTCTTC

v_gene: TRBV12-3/TRBV12-4
j_gene: TRBJ2-7
abundance: many
d_gene: .
CDR3aa: CASQVYSYEQYF
CDR3nt: TGTGCCAGCCAGGTTTACTCCTACGAGCAGTACTTC

v_gene: TRBV27
j_gene: TRBJ2-2
abundance: .
d_gene: TRBD1
CDR3aa: CASSFGGGQGWTGELFF
CDR3nt: TGTGCCAGCAGTTTTGGCGGAGGACAGGGGTGGACCGGGGAGCTGTTTTTT

v_gene: TRBV30
j_gene: TRBJ1-4
abundance: .
d_gene: .
CDR3aa: CAWSGAGWEKLFF
CDR3nt: TGTGCCTGGAGTGGCGCAGGCTGGGAAAAACTGTTTTTT

v_gene: TRBV19
j_gene: TRBJ2-5
abundance: .
d_gene: TRBD2
CDR3aa: CASSARLAGGPLETQYF
CDR3nt: TGTGCCAGTAGTGCCCGACTAGCGGGGGGCCCACTGGAGACCCAGTACTTC

v_gene: TRBV3-1/TRBV3-2
j_gene: TRBJ2-3
abundance: once
d_gene: .
CDR3aa: CASSQGQSTDTQYF
CDR3nt: TGTGCCAGCAGCCAAGGACAGAGCACAGATACGCAGTATTTT

v_gene: TRBV6-6
j_gene: TRBJ2-7
abundance: .
d_gene: TRBD2
CDR3aa: CASSPFSGGVSYEQYF
CDR3nt: TGTGCCAGCAGCCCCTTTAGCGGGGGGGTATCCTACGAGCAGTACTTC

v_gene: TRBV7-9
j_gene: TRBJ1-3
abundance: .
d_gene: TRBD1
CDR3aa: CASSLGQGIGNTIYF
CDR3nt: TGTGCCAGCAGCCTTGGACAGGGGATTGGAAACACCATATATTTT

v_gene: TRBV4-1
j_gene: TRBJ1-3
abundance: .
d_gene: TRBD1
CDR3aa: CASSQAVQGRAGNTIYF
CDR3nt: TGCGCCAGCAGCCAAGCTGTACAGGGGCGAGCTGGAAACACCATATATTTT